The source of this T cell receptor (beta chain) is a study of blood T cell repertoires in COVID-19. Looking at the study overall: COVID-19 samples from acute and convalescent phases originated in the United States, Italy and Spain. T cells, B-cell-depleted T cells, or PBMCs supplied cDNA or gDNA.

As handled by the study authors: Estimation of nucleated cell counts relied on the amplification of reference gene primers. Generated by immunoSEQ multiplex PCR, the TCRdb table keeps only in-frame clones and is missing some. The V and J calls and clone size were taken over from that table, and D and trimming were inferred from the DNA. This repertoire shows roughly 250,000 clones, over 75% found once; its top ten account for 7.5% to 9%. This clonotype originated in a human donor in a cohort sampled during active COVID-19. The sample taken for sequencing was peripheral blood.

CDR3: CASSLDGRANEKLFF. CDR3 nucleotide sequence: TGTGCCAGCAGCTTAGACGGCAGGGCCAATGAAAAACTGTTTTTT. The chain uses TRBV7-2 and TRBJ1-4; maybe TRBD1 (5 bases). The CDR3 is 15 residues long. V shed 1 base and J shed 5 bases, with 11 bases lying between them. CDR1 is SGHTA and CDR2 is FQGNSA in the germline V gene.